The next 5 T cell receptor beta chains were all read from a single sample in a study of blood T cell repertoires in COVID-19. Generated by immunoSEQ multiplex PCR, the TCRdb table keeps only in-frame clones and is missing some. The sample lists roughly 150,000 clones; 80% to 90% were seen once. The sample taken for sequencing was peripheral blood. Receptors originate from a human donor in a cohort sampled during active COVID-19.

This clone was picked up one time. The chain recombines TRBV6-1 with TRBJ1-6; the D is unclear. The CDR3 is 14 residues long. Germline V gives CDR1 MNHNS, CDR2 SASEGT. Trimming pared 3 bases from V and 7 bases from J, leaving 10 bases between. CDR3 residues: CASSENRFNSPLHF. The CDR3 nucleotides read TGTGCCAGCAGTGAGAATAGATTCAATTCACCCCTCCACTTT.

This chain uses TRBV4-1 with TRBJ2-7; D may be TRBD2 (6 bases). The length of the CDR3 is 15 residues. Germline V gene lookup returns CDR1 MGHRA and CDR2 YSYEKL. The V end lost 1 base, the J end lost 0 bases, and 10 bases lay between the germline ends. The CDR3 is CASSQGGGTSYEQYF. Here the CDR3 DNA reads TGCGCCAGCAGCCAAGGTGGAGGGACCTCCTACGAGCAGTACTTC.

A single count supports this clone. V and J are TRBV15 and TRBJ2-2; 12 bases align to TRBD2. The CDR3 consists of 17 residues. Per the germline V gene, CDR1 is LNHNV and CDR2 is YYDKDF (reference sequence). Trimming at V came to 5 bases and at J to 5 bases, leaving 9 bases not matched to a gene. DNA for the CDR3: TGTGCCACCAGCGGCGGAATCGGGACTAGCGGGACCGGGGAGCTGTTTTTT. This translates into CATSGGIGTSGTGELFF. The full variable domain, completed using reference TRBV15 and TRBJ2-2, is DAMVIQNPRYQVTQFGKPVTLSCSQTLNHNVMYWYQQKSSQAPKLLFHYYDKDFNNEADTPDNFQSRRPNTSFCFLDIRSPGLGDTAMYLCATSGGIGTSGTGELFFGEGSRLTVL.

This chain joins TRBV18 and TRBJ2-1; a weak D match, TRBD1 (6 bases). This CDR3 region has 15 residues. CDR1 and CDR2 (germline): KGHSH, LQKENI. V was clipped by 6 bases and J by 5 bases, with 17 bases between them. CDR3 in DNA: TGTGCCAGCTCCCCAGGGACAATAGCGAACAATGAGCAGTTCTTC. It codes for CASSPGTIANNEQFF.

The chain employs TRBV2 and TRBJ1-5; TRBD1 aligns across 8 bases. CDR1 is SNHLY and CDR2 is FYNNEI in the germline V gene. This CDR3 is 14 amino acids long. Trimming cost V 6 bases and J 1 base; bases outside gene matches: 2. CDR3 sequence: CASRGQESNQPQHF. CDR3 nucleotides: TGTGCCAGCAGGGGACAGGAGAGCAATCAGCCCCAGCATTTT. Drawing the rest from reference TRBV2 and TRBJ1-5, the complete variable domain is EPEVTQTPSHQVTQMGQEVILRCVPISNHLYFYWYRQILGQKVEFLVSFYNNEISEKSEIFDDQFSVERPDGSNFTLKIRSTKLEDSAMYFCASRGQESNQPQHFGDGTRLSIL.